This T cell receptor (beta chain) stems from a study of blood T cells in healthy people across ages. A second roughly 6 to 12 cycle PCR used barcoded and J-beta primers. Every sample gave at least 2.5 million paired-end reads containing CDR3. TCRdb ran MiXCR on the 5' RACE reads and lists one entry per CDR3 protein. The sample contains more than 900,000 distinct CDR3 sequences, around 25% of which appear only once. This CDR3 is built from 14 residues. Germline V gives CDR1 SGDLS, CDR2 YYNGEE. The V end was cut by 3 bases, the J end by 0 bases, with 9 bases between. This clonotype was observed a few times. Separately, the same data were catalogued under a study of T cells of mothers and their children.

This TCR was recovered from a girl aged 2 to 10 in good health. The sequenced sample was blood. The chain is built from TRBV9 and TRBJ1-2, with D maybe TRBD1 (6 bases). This chain's CDR3 is CASSEGHSNYGYTF. The CDR3 DNA follows: TGTGCCAGCAGCGAGGGACACTCTAACTATGGCTACACCTTC.